The present TCR beta chain was sequenced within a study of T cell repertoires in cytomegalovirus infection. Study details: Recently identified HLA-C-restricted and well-studied HLA-B-restricted CMV epitopes were used. Study-level results: Across the ex vivo response, the dominant clonotypes were HLA-C-restricted CMV-specific TCR beta clonotypes.

There are a few counts of this clonotype. Its antigen is currently unknown. Trimming took off 4 bases at V and 6 bases at J, with 13 bases between the two ends. Looked up from germline, CDR1 is SNHLY and CDR2 is FYNNEI. The CDR3 is 15 residues long. TCRdb reanalysed the reads using MiXCR and keeps one entry per CDR3 protein. The table records 800,000 to 950,000 distinct CDR3 sequences, around a third of them present only once. The chain has TRBV2 and TRBJ1-6; a weak D match, TRBD1 (5 bases). This clonotype originated in a human donor in good health (CMV status not recorded). Some clones in this sample may be carry-over from other donors' samples. Here the sequenced sample was cultured CD8+ T cells from PBMCs, taken from culture after CMV antigen stimulation. The CDR3 DNA reads as TGTGCCAGCAGTGCTTCGGGACGGGGTAATTCACCCCTCCACTTT. It encodes CASSASGRGNSPLHF.